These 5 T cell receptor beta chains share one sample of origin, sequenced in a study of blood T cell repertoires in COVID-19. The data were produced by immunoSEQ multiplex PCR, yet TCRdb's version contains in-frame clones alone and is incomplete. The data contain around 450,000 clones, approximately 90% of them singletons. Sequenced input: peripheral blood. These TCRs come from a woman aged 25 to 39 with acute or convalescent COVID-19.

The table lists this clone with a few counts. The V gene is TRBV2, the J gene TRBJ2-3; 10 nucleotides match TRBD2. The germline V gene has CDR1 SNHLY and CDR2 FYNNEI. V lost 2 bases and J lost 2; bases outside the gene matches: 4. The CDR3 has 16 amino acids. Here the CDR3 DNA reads TGTGCCAGCAGTGAACGGACTAGCGGATTCACAGATACGCAGTATTTT. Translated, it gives CASSERTSGFTDTQYF.

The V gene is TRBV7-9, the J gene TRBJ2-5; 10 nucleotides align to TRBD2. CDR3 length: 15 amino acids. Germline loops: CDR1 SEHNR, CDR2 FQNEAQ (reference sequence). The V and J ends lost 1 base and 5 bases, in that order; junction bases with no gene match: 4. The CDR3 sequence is CASSLGLAGEETQYF. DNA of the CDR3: TGTGCCAGCAGCTTAGGCCTAGCGGGGGAGGAGACCCAGTACTTC.

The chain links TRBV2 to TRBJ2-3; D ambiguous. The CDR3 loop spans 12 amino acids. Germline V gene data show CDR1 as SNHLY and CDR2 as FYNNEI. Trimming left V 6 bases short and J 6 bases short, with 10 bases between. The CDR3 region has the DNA TGTGCCAGCAGACTCACCGCTGATACGCAGTATTTT. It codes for CASRLTADTQYF.

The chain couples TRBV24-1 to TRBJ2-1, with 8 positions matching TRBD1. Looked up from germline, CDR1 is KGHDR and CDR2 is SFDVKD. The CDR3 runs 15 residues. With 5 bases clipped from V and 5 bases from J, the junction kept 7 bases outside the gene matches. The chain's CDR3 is CATSAKGQVDNEQFF. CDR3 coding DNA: TGTGCCACCAGTGCTAAGGGACAGGTAGACAATGAGCAGTTCTTC.

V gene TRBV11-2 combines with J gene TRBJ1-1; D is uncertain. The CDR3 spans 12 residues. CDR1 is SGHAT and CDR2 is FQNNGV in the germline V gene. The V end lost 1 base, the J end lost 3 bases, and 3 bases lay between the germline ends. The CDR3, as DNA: TGTGCCAGCAGCTTAGTCGACACTGAAGCTTTCTTT. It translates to CASSLVDTEAFF.